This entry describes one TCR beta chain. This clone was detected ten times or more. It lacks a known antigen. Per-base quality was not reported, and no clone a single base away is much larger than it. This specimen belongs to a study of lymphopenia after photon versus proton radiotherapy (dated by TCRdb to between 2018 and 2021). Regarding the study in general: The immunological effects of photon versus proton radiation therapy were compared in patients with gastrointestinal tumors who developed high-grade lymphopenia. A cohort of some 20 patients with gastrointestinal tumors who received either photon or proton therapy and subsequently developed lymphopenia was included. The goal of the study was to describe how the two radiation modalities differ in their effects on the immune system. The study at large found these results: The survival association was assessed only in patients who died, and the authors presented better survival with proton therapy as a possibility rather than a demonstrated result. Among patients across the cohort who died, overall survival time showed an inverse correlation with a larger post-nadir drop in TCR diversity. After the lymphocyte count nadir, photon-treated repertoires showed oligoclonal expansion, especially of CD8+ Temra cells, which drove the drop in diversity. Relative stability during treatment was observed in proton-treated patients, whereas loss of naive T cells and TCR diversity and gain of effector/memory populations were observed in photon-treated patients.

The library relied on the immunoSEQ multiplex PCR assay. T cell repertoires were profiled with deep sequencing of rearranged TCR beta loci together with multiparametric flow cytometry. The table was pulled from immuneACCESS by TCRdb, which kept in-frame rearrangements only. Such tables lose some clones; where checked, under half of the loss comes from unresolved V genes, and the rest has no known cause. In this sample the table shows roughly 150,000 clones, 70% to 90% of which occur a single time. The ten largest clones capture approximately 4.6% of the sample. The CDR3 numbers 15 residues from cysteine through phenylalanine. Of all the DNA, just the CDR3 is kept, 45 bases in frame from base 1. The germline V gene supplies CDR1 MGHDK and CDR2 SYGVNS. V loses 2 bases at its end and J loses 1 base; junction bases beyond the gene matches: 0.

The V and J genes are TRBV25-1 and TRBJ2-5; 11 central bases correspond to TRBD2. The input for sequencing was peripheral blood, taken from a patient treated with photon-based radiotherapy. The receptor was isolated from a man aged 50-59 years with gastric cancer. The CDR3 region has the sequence CASSEGTSGQETQYF. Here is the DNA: TGTGCCAGCAGTGAAGGGACTAGCGGCCAAGAGACCCAGTACTTC.